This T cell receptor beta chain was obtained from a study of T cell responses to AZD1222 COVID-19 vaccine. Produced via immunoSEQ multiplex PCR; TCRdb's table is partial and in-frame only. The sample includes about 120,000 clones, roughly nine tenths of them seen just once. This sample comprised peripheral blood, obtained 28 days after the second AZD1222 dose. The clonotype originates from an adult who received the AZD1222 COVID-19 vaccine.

The CDR3 sequence is CASSHRETYRGYTF. The CDR3 nucleotides are TGTGCCAGCAGCCACCGGGAGACCTATAGGGGCTACACCTTC. The chain couples TRBV9 to TRBJ1-2; D is unclear. The CDR3 totals 14 residues. Trimming shortened V by 4 bases and J by 8 bases, and 18 bases separated the two germline ends. CDR1 SGDLS and CDR2 YYNGEE come from the germline V gene. Full variable domain (rest looked up from reference TRBV9 and TRBJ1-2): DSGVTQTPKHLITATGQRVTLRCSPRSGDLSVYWYQQSLDQGLQFLIQYYNGEERAKGNILERFSAQQFPDLHSELNLSSLELGDSALYFCASSHRETYRGYTFGSGTRLTVV.